Listed below are T cell receptor beta chains from one sample, sequenced in a study of T cell responses to AZD1222 COVID-19 vaccine. Method: immunoSEQ multiplex PCR; TCRdb's copy keeps in-frame clones and lacks some. Of about 110,000 clones listed, around 84% are singletons. Sample: peripheral blood, taken on day 0 of AZD1222 vaccination. The receptors derive from an adult in good health. Both conserved end residues are part of each CDR3. The D gene is left open where the match is weak. Only part of the rows carry a size: once, few, many, or a class if the clone is expanded.

size: .; V: TRBV12-3/TRBV12-4; J: TRBJ2-5; D: .; DNA: TGTGCCAGCAGTTTAGTTTCTGTGGAGACCCAGTACTTC; CDR3: CASSLVSVETQYF
size: .; V: TRBV28; J: TRBJ1-1; D: .; DNA: TGTGCCAGCAGGTCAGGGAAGAGGGGAAATACGAACACTGAAGCTTTCTTT; CDR3: CASRSGKRGNTNTEAFF
size: .; V: TRBV11-2; J: TRBJ2-4; D: .; DNA: TGTGCCAGCAGCGCAGGGATAGAGAAAAACATTCAGTACTTC; CDR3: CASSAGIEKNIQYF
size: once; V: TRBV3-1/TRBV3-2; J: TRBJ2-1; D: .; DNA: TGTGCCAGCAGCCACCCGATTGGGGGGAGCTCCTACAATGAGCAGTTCTTC; CDR3: CASSHPIGGSSYNEQFF
size: .; V: TRBV15; J: TRBJ2-2; D: TRBD2; DNA: TGTGCCACCAGCAGAGACCCCAGGCGGGGGGGCGGTGCCGGGGAGCTGTTTTTT; CDR3: CATSRDPRRGGGAGELFF
size: .; V: TRBV5-1; J: TRBJ2-1; D: TRBD1; DNA: TGCGCCAGCAGCTGGGGACAGGGGGTCAATGAGCAGTTCTTC; CDR3: CASSWGQGVNEQFF
size: .; V: TRBV5-1; J: TRBJ2-5; D: .; DNA: TGCGCCAGTCGGAGGGGGACACAAGAGACCCAGTACTTC; CDR3: CASRRGTQETQYF
size: .; V: TRBV3-1/TRBV3-2; J: TRBJ2-4; D: TRBD2; DNA: TGTGCCAGCAGCCAAGCTCTCGTAGCGGGGGGGCCAAACATTCAGTACTTC; CDR3: CASSQALVAGGPNIQYF
size: few; V: TRBV3-1/TRBV3-2; J: TRBJ2-3; D: .; DNA: TGTGCCAGCACCCAAAGGGGGTGGGATACGCAGTATTTT; CDR3: CASTQRGWDTQYF
size: .; V: TRBV6-5; J: TRBJ2-1; D: .; DNA: TGTGCCAGCAGTTACTCAGGGGCCCTAAATGAGCAGTTCTTC; CDR3: CASSYSGALNEQFF
size: .; V: TRBV6-2/TRBV6-3; J: TRBJ1-1; D: .; DNA: TGTGCCAGCAGTTCCGGGGGATCGGGCACTGAAGCTTTCTTT; CDR3: CASSSGGSGTEAFF
size: .; V: TRBV19; J: TRBJ1-2; D: TRBD1; DNA: TGTGCCAGTAGGCCGGACAGGGGCTATGGCTACACCTTC; CDR3: CASRPDRGYGYTF
size: .; V: TRBV25-1; J: TRBJ2-1; D: TRBD1; DNA: TGTGCCAGCAGTGTAACAGGGGCGTACGAGCAGTTCTTC; CDR3: CASSVTGAYEQFF
size: .; V: TRBV6-5; J: TRBJ1-3; D: TRBD1; DNA: TGTGCCAGCAGTTACTCGAACCGGGACAGAAGAAACACCATATATTTT; CDR3: CASSYSNRDRRNTIYF
size: .; V: TRBV29-1; J: TRBJ1-1; D: .; DNA: TGCAGCGTTGTTGGGGGAAACACTGAAGCTTTCTTT; CDR3: CSVVGGNTEAFF
size: .; V: TRBV27; J: TRBJ1-2; D: TRBD1; DNA: TGTGCCAGCAGTCCCGGGACAGGGGGTGGGAACTATGGCTACACCTTC; CDR3: CASSPGTGGGNYGYTF
size: .; V: TRBV4-2; J: TRBJ1-4; D: .; DNA: TGTGCCAGCAGCCAAGGCGACGACAGGAATGAAAAACTGTTTTTT; CDR3: CASSQGDDRNEKLFF
size: .; V: TRBV6-5; J: TRBJ2-2; D: .; DNA: TGTGCCAGCAGGAACCAGGGGGGGGCCGGGGAGCTGTTTTTT; CDR3: CASRNQGGAGELFF
size: .; V: TRBV2; J: TRBJ1-6; D: TRBD1; DNA: TGTGCCAGCAGCGGACAGGAAAACTCACCCCTCCACTTT; CDR3: CASSGQENSPLHF
size: few; V: TRBV9; J: TRBJ1-5; D: .; DNA: TGTGCCAGCAGCGTAGGTGGGGAGAGGGGGCCCCAGCATTTT; CDR3: CASSVGGERGPQHF
size: .; V: TRBV6-2/TRBV6-3; J: TRBJ2-7; D: .; DNA: TGTGCCAGCAGTAGGGGCTTGGAGCAGTACTTC; CDR3: CASSRGLEQYF
size: .; V: TRBV7-9; J: TRBJ1-5; D: .; DNA: TGTGCCAGCAAAGCAGGGGAGCATAATCAGCCCCAGCATTTT; CDR3: CASKAGEHNQPQHF
size: .; V: TRBV6-5; J: TRBJ1-5; D: TRBD1; DNA: TGTGCCAGCGGGACAGGGTGGAATAGCAATCAGCCCCAGCATTTT; CDR3: CASGTGWNSNQPQHF
size: .; V: TRBV19; J: TRBJ1-5; D: .; DNA: TGTGCCAGTAGACGTCTAAATAGCAATCAGCCCCAGCATTTT; CDR3: CASRRLNSNQPQHF
size: .; V: TRBV12-3/TRBV12-4; J: TRBJ2-7; D: .; DNA: TGTGCCAGCAGTTTAGGGCAGTCCTACGAGCAGTACTTC; CDR3: CASSLGQSYEQYF
size: .; V: TRBV5-1; J: TRBJ2-2; D: .; DNA: TGCGCCAGCAGCGAGGAGGGCGCGAACACCGGGGAGCTGTTTTTT; CDR3: CASSEEGANTGELFF
size: .; V: TRBV28; J: TRBJ2-2; D: .; DNA: TGTGCCAGCAGCAAGGGATTAGGGGTCCGGGCGGACACCGGGGAGCTGTTTTTT; CDR3: CASSKGLGVRADTGELFF
size: .; V: TRBV7-2; J: TRBJ2-5; D: .; DNA: TGTGCCAGCAGCCCTGCCCAAGAGACCCAGTACTTC; CDR3: CASSPAQETQYF
size: .; V: TRBV5-1; J: TRBJ1-2; D: TRBD1; DNA: TGCGCCAGCAGCTTGGGGGGACAGCCGGGCTACACCTTC; CDR3: CASSLGGQPGYTF
size: .; V: TRBV30; J: TRBJ1-2; D: TRBD1; DNA: TGTGCCTGGAGGAGGGACAGGGTAGGGTATGGCTACACCTTC; CDR3: CAWRRDRVGYGYTF
size: .; V: TRBV9; J: TRBJ2-3; D: .; DNA: TGTGCCAGCAGCCCCAAACCTCGCTCCGATACGCAGTATTTT; CDR3: CASSPKPRSDTQYF
size: .; V: TRBV7-9; J: TRBJ1-5; D: .; DNA: TGTGCCAGCAGCTTACCGAATCAGCCCCAGCATTTT; CDR3: CASSLPNQPQHF
size: once; V: TRBV7-8; J: TRBJ1-5; D: .; DNA: TGTGCCAGCAGCCCACTGGGGGGCTGGGAGCCCCAGCATTTT; CDR3: CASSPLGGWEPQHF
size: .; V: TRBV9; J: TRBJ2-3; D: .; DNA: TGTGCCAGCGGAAATAGCGTTGATACGCAGTATTTT; CDR3: CASGNSVDTQYF
size: .; V: TRBV10-3; J: TRBJ1-3; D: .; DNA: TGTGCCATCAGCCACGAGCTGGCAGCTGGAAACACCATATATTTT; CDR3: CAISHELAAGNTIYF
size: few; V: TRBV20-1; J: TRBJ2-3; D: .; DNA: TGCAGTGCTAGTTCCCCCACCACAACAGATACGCAGTATTTT; CDR3: CSASSPTTTDTQYF
size: few; V: TRBV7-2; J: TRBJ1-4; D: .; DNA: TGTGCCAGCAGCTTGGGCCGACAGAGTGAAAAACTGTTTTTT; CDR3: CASSLGRQSEKLFF
size: .; V: TRBV5-1; J: TRBJ1-4; D: .; DNA: TGCGCCAGCAGCTTGGGAGGGTCAGCTAATGAAAAACTGTTTTTT; CDR3: CASSLGGSANEKLFF
size: .; V: TRBV24-1; J: TRBJ1-1; D: .; DNA: TGTGCCACCAGTGTGGGACACCCGAACGCTGAAGCTTTCTTT; CDR3: CATSVGHPNAEAFF
size: .; V: TRBV5-6; J: TRBJ1-4; D: .; DNA: TGTGCCAGCAGCTTACAGGTCACAAATGAAAAACTGTTTTTT; CDR3: CASSLQVTNEKLFF
size: .; V: TRBV28; J: TRBJ1-5; D: .; DNA: TGTGCCAGCAGTTTATCGTGGGGTAATCAGCCCCAGCATTTT; CDR3: CASSLSWGNQPQHF
size: .; V: TRBV18; J: TRBJ1-1; D: TRBD1; DNA: TGTGCCAGCTCAGAGTCCCCTAGGGGGCTAGTTGCGAGTACTGAAGCTTTCTTT; CDR3: CASSESPRGLVASTEAFF
size: .; V: TRBV3-1/TRBV3-2; J: TRBJ1-1; D: .; DNA: TGTGCCAGCAGCCAAGATCATACTGAAGCTTTCTTT; CDR3: CASSQDHTEAFF
size: .; V: TRBV6-1; J: TRBJ1-5; D: TRBD1; DNA: TGTGCCAGCAGTGAAGCCCGACAGGGGCCTAATCGAAATCAGCCCCAGCATTTT; CDR3: CASSEARQGPNRNQPQHF
size: .; V: TRBV5-5; J: TRBJ1-2; D: .; DNA: TGTGCCAGCAGCTTGGGTGGGACCGAGTACTACACCTTC; CDR3: CASSLGGTEYYTF
size: few; V: TRBV6-5; J: TRBJ2-1; D: TRBD2; DNA: TGTGCCAGCAGGAGGGCGGCTAGCGGGGGTGATGAGCAGTTCTTC; CDR3: CASRRAASGGDEQFF
size: .; V: TRBV3-1/TRBV3-2; J: TRBJ1-2; D: .; DNA: TGTGCCAGCAGCCAAGATTTTAAGGAGGGCTACACCTTC; CDR3: CASSQDFKEGYTF
size: .; V: TRBV5-1; J: TRBJ1-6; D: .; DNA: TGCGCCAGCAGCTTGGATGGGAATGAGGATAATTCACCCCTCCACTTT; CDR3: CASSLDGNEDNSPLHF
size: .; V: TRBV4-1; J: TRBJ1-6; D: .; DNA: TGCGCCAGCAGCCAAGAATGGGGCAGGGCAAATTCACCCCTCCACTTT; CDR3: CASSQEWGRANSPLHF
size: .; V: TRBV24-1; J: TRBJ2-3; D: TRBD1; DNA: TGTGCCACCAGTGACAGCGGACAGGGTCTGATCGGTACGCAGTATTTT; CDR3: CATSDSGQGLIGTQYF
size: once; V: TRBV24-1; J: TRBJ2-3; D: .; DNA: TGTGCCACCAGTGATTTTGGCACAGATACGCAGTATTTT; CDR3: CATSDFGTDTQYF
size: once; V: TRBV7-3; J: TRBJ2-1; D: .; DNA: TGTGCCAGCAGCAAAAACAGGGGAGGGGGCTACAATGAGCAGTTCTTC; CDR3: CASSKNRGGGYNEQFF
size: once; V: TRBV10-3; J: TRBJ1-5; D: TRBD1; DNA: TGTGCCATCAGTCAATCCAGGGACAGGGATGGGGAGCCCCAGCATTTT; CDR3: CAISQSRDRDGEPQHF
size: .; V: TRBV19; J: TRBJ2-7; D: TRBD1; DNA: TGTGCCAGTAGCAAAACAGGGGCCCGTATACTCTACGAGCAGTACTTC; CDR3: CASSKTGARILYEQYF
size: .; V: TRBV15; J: TRBJ1-3; D: .; DNA: TGTGCCACCAGCAGAGCCTGGACGATTGGAGCCGGAAACACCATATATTTT; CDR3: CATSRAWTIGAGNTIYF